This T cell receptor beta chain was recovered during a study of cytomegalovirus exposure and HLA in healthy donors. Germline V lookup: CDR1 SEHNR, CDR2 FQNEAQ (reference sequence). The length of the CDR3 is 15 residues. Trimming took off 3 bases at V and 0 bases at J, with 8 bases between the two ends. Profiled with immunoSEQ multiplex PCR; TCRdb holds only in-frame clones, not every one. The sample carries roughly 150,000 clones, about 94% recorded once. A remark on this clone: Other DNA sequences in the same sample also yield this CDR3.

This chain connects TRBV7-9 to TRBJ2-2; D possibly corresponds to TRBD1 (6 bases). The sequence derives from a man aged 18 to 30 in good health and CMV-seropositive. Material: PBMCs. The CDR3 protein is CASSLGQPNTGELFF. CDR3 nucleotides: TGTGCCAGCAGCTTGGGACAACCGAACACCGGGGAGCTGTTTTTT.